This passage covers 9 T cell receptor beta chains from one sample sequenced in a study of PD-1 blockade in classical Hodgkin lymphoma. Time point given: cycle 4 day 1 (C4D1), after about 6 weeks of nivolumab. Every patient experienced relapse after autologous stem cell transplantation, and brentuximab vedotin exposure varied. Method: immunoSEQ multiplex PCR; TCRdb's copy keeps in-frame clones and lacks some. The table shows over 25,000 clones, with over 55% occurring only once. Material: peripheral blood mononuclear cells (PBMCs), obtained before the fourth cycle of nivolumab. These receptors came from a human donor with classical Hodgkin lymphoma.

This rearrangement joins TRBV5-5 to TRBJ1-2, with D unresolved. With 4 bases removed from V and 2 bases from J, the gap between germline ends came to 9 bases. Germline CDR1 and CDR2: SGHKS and YYEKEE (reference sequence). The CDR3 extends over 13 amino acids. As DNA, the CDR3 is TGTGCCAGCAGCCAACAGCGGAACTATGGCTACACCTTC. Translating it yields CASSQQRNYGYTF.

The gene calls are TRBV28 and TRBJ1-1, with D hard to call. The V and J ends lost 5 bases and 3 bases respectively, with 13 bases between them. CDR1 and CDR2 from the germline V gene are MDHEN and SYDVKM. The CDR3 totals 14 residues. CDR3 in amino acids: CASSPHGLDTEAFF. CDR3 coding DNA: TGTGCCAGCAGTCCCCACGGTTTGGACACTGAAGCTTTCTTT. Full variable domain (missing parts from reference TRBV28 and TRBJ1-1): DVKVTQSSRYLVKRTGEKVFLECVQDMDHENMFWYRQDPGLGLRLIYFSYDVKMKEKGDIPEGYSVSREKKERFSLILESASTNQTSMYLCASSPHGLDTEAFFGQGTRLTVV.

The sample holds one count of this clone. The V and J genes are TRBV18 and TRBJ2-5, with D unclear. The V gene's germline CDR1 is KGHSH and CDR2 LQKENI. The germline V and J ends were trimmed by 2 bases and 4 bases, with 11 bases remaining between them. The CDR3 spans 14 residues. CDR3 bases: TGTGCCAGCTCACCAATGGGGTCGGTAGAGACCCAGTACTTC. Translated, it gives CASSPMGSVETQYF.

This clone has only a few counts. The V call is TRBV15, the J call TRBJ2-7; TRBD1 matches 7 bases. J lost 3 bases, V lost 6 bases, and 5 bases had no gene match. CDR3 length: 13 amino acids. CDR1 and CDR2 from the germline V gene are LNHNV and YYDKDF (reference sequence). The CDR3 DNA reads TGTGCCACCAGTTGGGACAGACTCTACGAGCAGTACTTC. Translated: CATSWDRLYEQYF.

The rearrangement links TRBV19 to TRBJ2-7; unclear D gene. Germline values: CDR1 LNHDA, CDR2 SQIVND (reference sequence). Trimming stripped 3 bases from V and 2 bases from J, with 8 bases between. The CDR3 sequence is 13 residues long. The CDR3 reads CASSMALAYEQYF. The DNA of the CDR3 is TGTGCCAGTAGTATGGCGCTAGCCTACGAGCAGTACTTC.

The chain is built from TRBV11-2 and TRBJ2-3, with 9 bases matching TRBD1. This CDR3 spans 17 amino acids. V was pared by 5 bases and J by 6 bases, with 15 bases of the junction left unmatched. The V gene's germline CDR1 is SGHAT and CDR2 FQNNGV. The CDR3 DNA sequence: TGTGCCAGCAGCGAAAAACGTCCGGGACAGGGTACCGATACGCAGTATTTT. Translation gives CASSEKRPGQGTDTQYF. Complete variable domain (other parts from reference TRBV11-2 and TRBJ2-3): EAGVAQSPRYKIIEKRQSVAFWCNPISGHATLYWYQQILGQGPKLLIQFQNNGVVDDSQLPKDRFSAERLKGVDSTLKIQPAKLEDSAVYLCASSEKRPGQGTDTQYFGPGTRLTVL.

The V gene is TRBV5-8, the J gene TRBJ2-1, with TRBD1 identical over 7 bases. The CDR3 spans 16 residues. J lost 7 bases, V lost 0 bases, and 10 bases had no gene match. The germline V gene encodes CDR1 SGHTS and CDR2 YDEGEE. The DNA for the CDR3 is TGTGCCAGCAGCTTGGTTGGCAGGGGGTTAGGGAATGAGCAGTTCTTC. As protein: CASSLVGRGLGNEQFF.

The chain carries TRBV7-9 and TRBJ2-7, with no clear D. Trimming took off 4 bases at V and 2 bases at J, with 15 bases between the two ends. Germline V gene lookup returns CDR1 SEHNR and CDR2 FQNEAQ (reference sequence). The CDR3 is made up of 15 amino acids. As DNA, the CDR3 is TGTGCCAGCAGCTCTGACTCTGGTCTCGCCTACGAGCAGTACTTC. This gives the protein CASSSDSGLAYEQYF.

The chain uses TRBV18 and TRBJ1-2, with unresolved D. Looked up from germline, CDR1 is KGHSH and CDR2 is LQKENI. V lost 1 base and J lost 8, with 17 bases in between. CDR3 length equals 15 residues. CDR3 amino acids: CASSPLLESPGGYTF. The DNA of the CDR3 is TGTGCCAGCTCACCACTTCTGGAGTCTCCCGGGGGCTACACCTTC.